This T cell receptor beta chain appears in the sequencing data of a study of T-cell reconstitution after alpha-beta-depleted transplantation in children listed by TCRdb under 2016. For the wider study: The study quantitatively tracked T-cell immune reconstitution after TCRalphabeta/CD19-depleted allogeneic hematopoietic cell transplantation in children using TCR repertoire profiling. Overall results and qualifications from the work: In some patients, high TCRbeta diversity at day 60 was attributed to recipient T cells and intrathymic progenitors that had survived conditioning. The apparently early recovery of alphabetaT-cell counts about two months after transplant reportedly depended on only several hundred rapidly expanded clones that came from non-depleted graft cells. The frequencies of hyperexpanded clones fell over the following months, and after one year, T-cell counts and TCRbeta diversity were mostly attributed to newly produced T cells.

The library was obtained by PCR. The instrument given in TCRdb is Illumina HiSeq 2500. To normalize quantification of the TCRbeta repertoire, the TCR libraries were built with molecular barcoding that relied on unique molecular identifiers. TCRdb reprocessed the public reads (quality trimming at Q25 with fastp, clone calling with MiXCR) and kept in-frame beta chains. Merged by CDR3 protein, the rows form single entries marked with the most common genes and DNA. For this sample the table gives fewer than 750,000 distinct CDR3 sequences, of which roughly 23% were detected only once. The top ten constitute 11% to 15% of the sample. This specimen's treatment or condition label, per the study, means: allogeneic hematopoietic cell transplantation with graft depleted of TCRalphabeta T cells and CD19 B cells. TCRalphabeta/CD19-depleted allogeneic hematopoietic cell grafts were given to the transplant recipients, all of whom were children.

This clonotype has more than one count but fewer than ten. Its antigen target is currently unknown. No much larger clone is present one base from it, and per-base qualities are unavailable. V is cut by 3 bases and J by 5 bases, and the space between the germline ends is 12 bases. CDR1 and CDR2, per the germline V gene, are ENHRY and SYGVKD. The CDR3 sequence holds 14 residues, the cysteine and phenylalanine included. The CDR3 DNA has 42 bases and is translated from base 1. In this chain, TRBV10-3 is recombined with TRBJ2-3, with the D gene call left open. This material consisted of PBMCs, mostly from graft donor cells, taken 360 days after TCRalphabeta/CD19-depleted stem cell transplant. The source of this sequence is a boy under two years old who had a stem cell transplant for acute myeloid leukemia, so the T cells may come from the graft donor. At the DNA level, the sequence is TGTGCCATCAGTGAAAAGACCATTGAAGATACGCAGTATTTT. Its protein reads: CAISEKTIEDTQYF.